This entry describes one TCR beta chain. What it binds is unknown. Original processing notes: Junction-only sequences without quality scores were provided by ImmunoSEQ, so filtering was different. Sequencing used immunoSEQ multiplex PCR; TCRdb keeps in-frame clones, though not all of them. V and J calls and clone size are as listed in that table; D and trimming were resolved from the DNA. The sample lists about 600,000 clones; over 95% were seen once. This entry belongs to a study of shared clonotypes between healthy human individuals. Germline V gene data show CDR1 as SQVTM and CDR2 as ANQGSEA. Trimming pared 3 bases from V and 4 bases from J, leaving 11 bases between. The CDR3 runs to 13 residues. Notes on the study in general: Estimated richness values were generally larger in naive subsets than in memory subsets.

Naive CD8 cells lacked CD45RO and underwent positive selection for CCR7, leaving out terminally differentiated effector memory CD45RA+ cells. The chain links TRBV29-1 to TRBJ2-3, with D possibly called TRBD1 or TRBD2 (6 bases each). The sequence was collected from a woman in her 30s in good health. The sequenced sample consisted of naive CD8+ T cells sorted from blood. The CDR3 protein is CSVEEGEADTQYF. The DNA of the CDR3 is TGCAGCGTTGAGGAGGGGGAGGCAGATACGCAGTATTTT.